This T cell receptor (beta chain) stems from a study of response to subunit inactivated influenza vaccine. CDR3 length equals 16 residues. Germline CDR1 SGHTA, CDR2 FQGNSA. Trimming removed 1 base from V and 3 bases from J, with 12 bases in between. From the RT-PCR reads, TCRdb called clonotypes with MiXCR, one entry per CDR3 protein. The sample records roughly 670,000 distinct CDR3 sequences, approximately 14% being singletons. This clonotype was counted between two and nine times. The target antigen is unknown. Study results and limitations: Seasonal influenza vaccination, on each occasion, was suggested by the authors to recruit few new T cells.

The sequences come from PBMCs from blood, collected approximately 15 days before vaccination. This TCR was sampled from a man in his fifties who received an inactivated influenza vaccine. V is TRBV7-2 and J is TRBJ1-4; no reliable D call. CDR3 residues: CASSLGQVRPNEKLFF. The CDR3 DNA reads as TGTGCCAGCAGCTTAGGTCAGGTCCGGCCTAATGAAAAACTGTTTTTT.